This T cell receptor (beta chain) was obtained from a study of shared clonotypes between healthy human individuals. The assay ran at deep level. Only in-frame clones appear in the TCRdb table, and some are missing; sequencing was by immunoSEQ multiplex PCR. The table has 1.6 million or so clones, approximately 98.5% seen once; the top ten hold about 0.34%. The CDR3 has 14 residues. Germline CDR1 and CDR2: LGHNA and YSLEER. Trimming pared 2 bases from V and 5 bases from J, leaving 12 bases between. General study points: Incompleteness in sorted-subset sequencing, despite large depth, was shown by rarefaction.

CD4+ cells were split into CD45RA+ naive and CD45RA-negative memory subsets. A word on this clone: The antigen remains undetermined.

Input material: naive CD4+ T cells sorted from blood. Subset specified: CD45RA+ positively selected. This clonotype originated in a man younger than 40 in good health. This chain uses TRBV4-3 with TRBJ1-1; D is perhaps TRBD1 (5 bases). The chain's CDR3 is CASSQNQGGTEAFF. Written as DNA, the CDR3 is TGCGCCAGCAGCCAAAACCAGGGTGGAACTGAAGCTTTCTTT.